This T cell receptor (beta chain) was recovered during a study of Ad26.COV2.S vaccination and SARS-CoV-2 variants. Sequenced by immunoSEQ multiplex PCR; TCRdb stores in-frame clones only, minus some. In the table there are over 400,000 clones, 92% of which are singletons. Documented treatment: about 20 received Ad26.COV2.S at low or high dose, single or two shots; 5 received placebo; per-sample allocation not given. Specimen acquisition occurred on day 63 following the initial vaccine or placebo injection. Trimming removed 1 base from V and 8 bases from J, with 18 bases in between. Germline CDR1 and CDR2: SGHNT and YYREEE (reference sequence). This CDR3 has 15 residues. In this sample, this clone turned up a few times.

The chain couples TRBV5-4 to TRBJ1-2; no definite D call. This clonotype was sampled from a person aged 18 to 59 who received the Ad26.COV2.S COVID-19 vaccine or a placebo. The sample consisted of peripheral blood, taken in a trial of Ad26.COV2.S vaccine versus placebo. In DNA, the CDR3 is TGTGCCAGCAGCTTGTGGGCGGCCCTTCTTATAGGCTACACCTTC. It specifies CASSLWAALLIGYTF.